What follows are 21 T cell receptor beta chains derived from one specimen sequenced in a study of CD8+CD57+ T cells in acquired aplastic anemia. Patients chosen for sequencing had shown CD8+CD57+ cell expansion by flow cytometry. Genomic DNA provided the template from which TCR beta VDJ and CDR3 profiles were obtained. TCRdb fed the reads into MiXCR, producing one record per CDR3 protein. The sample has about 160,000 distinct CDR3 sequences, 40% to 60% seen once; the top ten hold over 25%. The sample was sorted CD4+, CD8+, or CD8+CD57+ T cells (not recorded which) from PBMCs. The receptors here all came from a human donor with aplastic anemia.

As to this clonotype: One end of the junction fails to match germline, which may point to a read error. The rearrangement uses TRBV2 and TRBJ1-6, with D possibly being TRBD1 (5 bases). The germline V gene encodes CDR1 SNHLY and CDR2 FYNNEI. This CDR3 is 15 amino acids long. CDR3 sequence (DNA): TGTGCCCGCACCGGAGGGCGGGGGACCGGTTCACCCCTCCATTTT. Translated: CARTGGRGTGSPLHF.

This clonotype was seen a handful of times. The V gene is TRBV7-9, the J gene TRBJ2-7; D uncertain. This CDR3 has 14 residues. V was cut by 5 bases and J by 2 bases, with 13 bases left in between. CDR1 is SEHNR and CDR2 is FQNEAQ in the germline V gene (reference sequence). CDR3 residues: CASSPPDGTYEQYF. The CDR3 region has the DNA TGTGCCAGCAGCCCTCCGGACGGTACCTACGAGCAGTACTTC.

The CDR3 DNA reads as TGTGCCAGCAGCTCAAGCTATCACGAGCAGTTCTTC. Its protein product is CASSSSYHEQFF. The rearrangement uses TRBV13 and TRBJ2-1; D is undetermined. Germline-derived CDR1 and CDR2 are PRHDT and FYEKMQ (reference sequence). The V end lost 4 bases, the J end lost 10 bases, and 11 bases lay between the germline ends. The CDR3 runs 12 residues.

This clonotype was observed a single time. The chain uses TRBV5-1 and TRBJ2-1; the D gene is possibly TRBD1 (5 bases). V lost 2 bases to trimming and J lost 3 bases, with 6 bases between them. Germline loops: CDR1 SGHRS, CDR2 YFSETQ. There are 13 residues in the CDR3. CDR3 in amino acids: CASSLQDYNEQFF. The DNA of the CDR3 is TGCGCCAGCAGCTTACAGGACTACAATGAGCAGTTCTTC.

This clonotype was counted ten times or more. V and J are TRBV5-1 and TRBJ2-7; weak D call: TRBD2 (6 bases). Germline assignment: CDR1 SGHRS and CDR2 YFSETQ. The V gene lost 5 bases and the J gene lost 2 bases, with 11 bases spanning the gap. The CDR3 has 13 residues. The CDR3 loop reads CASRAGTPYEQYF. The CDR3 bases are TGCGCCAGCAGAGCGGGTACCCCCTACGAGCAGTACTTC.

This clonotype was counted ten times or more. The gene calls are TRBV10-3 and TRBJ2-7, with a possible D match to TRBD1 (5 bases). The V gene lost 3 bases and the J gene lost 3 bases, with 9 bases spanning the gap. CDR3 length: 13 residues. Per germline, CDR1 ENHRY and CDR2 SYGVKD. The CDR3 sequence: CAISEGARYEQYF. CDR3 bases: TGTGCCATCAGTGAAGGGGCACGCTACGAGCAGTACTTC.

Comments on this clonotype: Its ends do not fully match the called genes, so a read error is possible. The DNA of the CDR3 is TGTGCCAGCAGCGTAGCTACTTCCTACAGTGAGCAGTTCTTC. Translated, it gives CASSVATSYSEQFF. The chain has TRBV9 and TRBJ2-1; no clear D gene. CDR3 length equals 14 residues. Germline CDR1 is SGDLS and CDR2 is YYNGEE.

This clonotype showed up many times. The J gene is TRBJ2-5, the V gene TRBV4-1; maybe TRBD1 (5 bases). This CDR3 region has 15 residues. The germline V and J ends were trimmed by 4 bases and 2 bases, with 14 bases remaining between them. Per the germline V gene, CDR1 is MGHRA and CDR2 is YSYEKL. The CDR3 nucleotides read TGCGCCAGCAGCCCGCACATGACAGAACAAGAGACCCAGTACTTC. Translating it yields CASSPHMTEQETQYF.

This clonotype was seen a few times. The CDR3 nucleotides are TGTGCCAGCAGAAACGCGGGGGCTGAGCAGTTCTTC. Protein product: CASRNAGAEQFF. The chain employs TRBV7-3 and TRBJ2-1; possible D gene TRBD2, 7 bases. The CDR3 runs 12 residues. From germline, CDR1 is SGHTA and CDR2 FQGTGA. The V and J ends lost 6 bases and 9 bases respectively, with 12 bases between them.

This clonotype has a count of ten or more. The chain recombines TRBV24-1 with TRBJ2-3; tentative D call: TRBD2 (6 bases). CDR3 length equals 16 residues. CDR1 and CDR2 from the germline V gene are KGHDR and SFDVKD. The V end was cut by 3 bases, the J end by 0 bases, with 12 bases between. CDR3 residues: CATSDTGGISTDTQYF. CDR3 coding DNA: TGTGCCACCAGTGATACGGGCGGGATCAGCACAGATACGCAGTATTTT.

The genes are TRBV29-1 and TRBJ2-2; weak D call: TRBD1 (5 bases). The V end was cut by 8 bases, the J end by 6 bases, with 16 bases between. Looked up from germline, CDR1 is SQVTM and CDR2 is ANQGSEA. This CDR3 has 13 amino acids. Here the CDR3 DNA reads TGCAGCTATTTCCAGGGATTGGCCGGGGAGCTGTTTTTT. This encodes CSYFQGLAGELFF.

V and J are TRBV24-1 and TRBJ2-1; D is ambiguous. Per germline, CDR1 KGHDR and CDR2 SFDVKD. This CDR3 has 15 amino acids. V gave up 1 base and J gave up 6 bases, with 12 bases separating them. The CDR3 sequence is CATSDFGSSPNEQFF. The CDR3 coding sequence is TGTGCCACCAGTGATTTTGGTAGTTCGCCCAATGAGCAGTTCTTC.

In the case of this clonotype: One end of the junction does not line up with germline, which may come from a read error. The gene calls are TRBV30 and TRBJ1-2; tentative D call: TRBD1 (5 bases). Germline V gene sequence: CDR1 GTSNPN, CDR2 SVGIG (reference sequence). The CDR3 contains 13 residues. CDR3 protein: CAWSWGTKGGYIF. The CDR3 DNA reads as TGTGCCTGGAGTTGGGGGACGAAGGGTGGCTACATCTTC.

This clonotype has ten or more counts. The CDR3 DNA follows: TGTGCCAGCACCATCCTTCTGGGGGAGGGCCCCAATGAGCAGTTCTTC. Protein sequence: CASTILLGEGPNEQFF. This chain links TRBV7-6 with TRBJ2-1; 7 bases are a match to TRBD2. Looked up from germline, CDR1 is SGHVS and CDR2 is FNYEAQ. The CDR3 covers 16 residues. V lost 7 bases, J lost 6 bases, and 15 bases stayed unmatched.

This chain connects TRBV6-1 to TRBJ1-1; 11 positions agree with TRBD1. The CDR3 runs 16 residues. J was trimmed by 4 bases and V by 8 bases; bases with no gene match: 12. Germline loops: CDR1 MNHNS, CDR2 SASEGT. The CDR3 loop reads CASSRRRTGGVTEAFF. The CDR3 nucleotides read TGTGCCAGCTCACGGCGTCGGACAGGGGGCGTCACTGAAGCTTTCTTT.

V and J are TRBV7-9 and TRBJ1-5, with 7 bases aligning to TRBD1. V lost 4 bases and J lost 5; bases outside the gene matches: 8. The CDR3 extends over 15 amino acids. Germline V gene data show CDR1 as SEHNR and CDR2 as FQNEAQ (reference sequence). In nucleotides, the CDR3 is TGTGCCAGCAGCTCAACGGAAGACAGGGATCAGCCCCAGCATTTT. Amino acids: CASSSTEDRDQPQHF.

The chain carries TRBV25-1 and TRBJ2-1, with D perhaps TRBD1 (6 bases). From germline, CDR1 is MGHDK and CDR2 SYGVNS. This CDR3 region has 14 residues. Trimming cost V 5 bases and J 2 bases, with 10 bases left between them. Here the CDR3 reads CASSRQGPYNEQFF. The CDR3 nucleotides are TGTGCCAGCAGTCGGCAGGGGCCCTACAATGAGCAGTTCTTC.

This clonotype was observed many times. The chain joins TRBV5-1 to TRBJ2-5, with TRBD2 matching 13 bases. Germline-derived CDR1 and CDR2 are SGHRS and YFSETQ. This CDR3 region has 17 residues. V lost 2 bases, J lost 2 bases, and 6 bases stayed unmatched. DNA for the CDR3: TGCGCCAGCAGCTTCCGAGGGACTAGCGGGGTTCAAGAGACCCAGTACTTC. It is translated as CASSFRGTSGVQETQYF.

The V gene is TRBV19, the J gene TRBJ2-2; 9 nucleotides agree with TRBD2. V lost 3 bases to trimming and J lost 1 base; unmatched junction nucleotides: 6. The CDR3 runs to 17 residues. Germline CDR1 is LNHDA and CDR2 is SQIVND (reference sequence). The CDR3 DNA reads TGTGCCAGTAGTATCGGTAGCGGGGGCCTGAACACCGGGGAGCTGTTTTTT. Residues: CASSIGSGGLNTGELFF.

This clonotype was observed a few times. The chain joins TRBV10-3 to TRBJ1-6, with TRBD1 matching over 7 bases. From germline, CDR1 is ENHRY and CDR2 SYGVKD. V lost 4 bases, J lost 5 bases, and 14 bases stayed unmatched. This CDR3 region has 18 residues. CDR3 bases: TGTGCCATCAGTGCCGGGACAGACCCCCTACAGCATAATTCACCCCTCCACTTT. Amino acid sequence: CAISAGTDPLQHNSPLHF.

This clonotype was seen at least ten times. The genes are TRBV9 and TRBJ2-1; D not certain. The germline CDR1 and CDR2 sequences are SGDLS and YYNGEE. CDR3 length: 13 residues. V gave up 4 bases and J gave up 6 bases, with 11 bases separating them. DNA for the CDR3: TGTGCCAGCAGCAACCCTGGTCTCAATGAGCAGTTCTTC. It is translated as CASSNPGLNEQFF.